The 17 T cell receptor beta chains below were found in one sample sequenced in a study of cytomegalovirus exposure and HLA in healthy donors. Only in-frame clones appear in the TCRdb table, and some are missing; sequencing was by immunoSEQ multiplex PCR. The sample lists around 250,000 clones, 90% occurring once. Sequencing input: PBMCs. Every receptor here comes from a young woman in good health and CMV-seronegative.

The CDR3 region has the DNA TGTGCCAGCAGCCCCCCTTTGGGCAGTCCTAACTATGGCTACACCTTC. This sequence encodes CASSPPLGSPNYGYTF. The chain combines TRBV27 with TRBJ1-2; D is unresolved. Germline CDR1 is MNHEY and CDR2 is SMNVEV (reference sequence). The length of the CDR3 is 16 residues. The germline V and J ends were trimmed by 6 bases and 0 bases, with 17 bases remaining between them.

This clone has a single count. This chain links TRBV7-2 with TRBJ1-1; 10 bases fit TRBD1. CDR3 length: 16 amino acids. V was pared by 5 bases and J by 7 bases, with 13 bases of the junction left unmatched. Germline V lookup: CDR1 SGHTA, CDR2 FQGNSA. The CDR3 sequence is CASSRPGTGEGYEAFF. DNA of the CDR3: TGTGCCAGCAGCCGTCCCGGGACAGGGGAAGGCTATGAAGCTTTCTTT.

J is TRBJ1-2 and V is TRBV19; no clear D. V gave up 3 bases and J gave up 4 bases, with 9 bases separating them. CDR1 and CDR2 (germline): LNHDA, SQIVND (reference sequence). The CDR3 spans 13 residues. The CDR3 region has the DNA TGTGCCAGTAGTATGGGCCCTCTCTATGGCTACACCTTC. As protein: CASSMGPLYGYTF.

This clone was counted a single time. The CDR3 reads CASSSYSGSYNEQFF. CDR3 sequence (DNA): TGTGCCAGCAGCTCCTACTCTGGCTCCTACAATGAGCAGTTCTTC. This chain joins TRBV9 and TRBJ2-1, with D unresolved. This CDR3 has 15 amino acids. Germline V lookup: CDR1 SGDLS, CDR2 YYNGEE. V shed 4 bases and J shed 0 bases, with 11 bases lying between them.

The chain uses TRBV6-4 and TRBJ2-5; 10 bases match TRBD2. The CDR3 runs 15 residues. With V trimmed by 0 bases and J by 2 bases, 0 bases remained unmatched. Germline V CDR1 and CDR2: MRHNA, SNTAGT. The DNA for the CDR3 is TGTGCCAGCAGTGACTCTAGCGGGGGGCAAGAGACCCAGTACTTC. The encoded protein is CASSDSSGGQETQYF.

The chain carries TRBV6-1 and TRBJ2-1; maybe TRBD2 (6 bases). This CDR3 has 15 amino acids. Looked up from germline, CDR1 is MNHNS and CDR2 is SASEGT. V shed 4 bases and J shed 2 bases, with 12 bases lying between them. The CDR3 sequence is CASSGDSSAYNEQFF. The CDR3 bases are TGTGCCAGCAGTGGGGACTCCTCAGCCTACAATGAGCAGTTCTTC.

J is TRBJ1-5 and V is TRBV5-8; perhaps TRBD1 as D (6 bases). Germline values: CDR1 SGHTS, CDR2 YDEGEE. This CDR3 contains 15 residues. Trimming stripped 4 bases from V and 0 bases from J, with 11 bases between. CDR3 sequence (DNA): TGTGCCAGCAGCGAACAGGGTTATAGCAATCAGCCCCAGCATTTT. Protein product: CASSEQGYSNQPQHF.

This sequence joins TRBV27 and TRBJ2-5; 9 nucleotides agree with TRBD2. V shed 4 bases, J shed 1 base, and the junction held 4 bases outside the gene matches. This CDR3 is 15 amino acids long. CDR1 is MNHEY and CDR2 is SMNVEV in the germline V gene (reference sequence). CDR3 sequence: CASSYSSGVQETQYF. The CDR3 DNA follows: TGTGCCAGCAGTTATTCTAGCGGGGTCCAAGAGACCCAGTACTTC.

The J gene is TRBJ2-3, the V gene TRBV7-8, with TRBD2 matching 11 bases. The CDR3 spans 16 residues. V was clipped by 2 bases and J by 3 bases; unmatched bases: 4. In germline, CDR1 is SGHVS, CDR2 FQNEAQ. The CDR3 reads CASSLKLAGVTDTQYF. DNA of the CDR3: TGTGCCAGCAGCTTAAAACTAGCGGGGGTGACAGATACGCAGTATTTT.

The J gene is TRBJ2-6, the V gene TRBV27; D gene unclear. The CDR3 is 17 amino acids. Trimming shortened V by 5 bases and J by 0 bases, and 14 bases separated the two germline ends. Per the germline V gene, CDR1 is MNHEY and CDR2 is SMNVEV (reference sequence). The CDR3: CASSPSPGGSGANVLTF. The CDR3 DNA is TGTGCCAGCAGTCCATCGCCCGGCGGCTCTGGGGCCAACGTCCTGACTTTC.

V is TRBV7-6 and J is TRBJ2-7; D possibly corresponds to TRBD1 (6 bases). The CDR3 is 15 amino acids. V was pared by 5 bases and J by 0 bases, with 14 bases between. Germline V gives CDR1 SGHVS, CDR2 FNYEAQ. The CDR3 bases are TGTGCCAGCAGCGTAAATCCAGGGGCCTCCTACGAGCAGTACTTC. This translates into CASSVNPGASYEQYF.

The chain couples TRBV4-1 to TRBJ1-1; D unresolved. V lost 4 bases to trimming and J lost 5 bases, with 17 bases between them. The germline CDR1 and CDR2 sequences are MGHRA and YSYEKL. CDR3 length: 15 amino acids. CDR3 sequence (DNA): TGCGCCAGCAGCCGAGTGCGCAGCGAAGGTACTGAAGCTTTCTTT. This sequence encodes CASSRVRSEGTEAFF.

The gene calls are TRBV7-8 and TRBJ1-5; maybe TRBD1 (5 bases). V lost 5 bases, J lost 7 bases, and 18 bases lay in between. Germline CDR1 SGHVS, CDR2 FQNEAQ. CDR3 size: 15 residues. The CDR3 nucleotides read TGTGCCAGCAGCCCCCTTGGGAGGGGCGGGCAGCCCCAGCATTTT. Protein product: CASSPLGRGGQPQHF.

The chain uses TRBV4-3 and TRBJ1-4, with 7 bases lining up with TRBD1. The CDR3 extends over 17 amino acids. V dropped 4 bases and J dropped 3; count of bases not matched to a gene: 11. Germline V gives CDR1 LGHNA, CDR2 YSLEER. CDR3 sequence (DNA): TGCGCCAGCAGCCGGGGAGTCTCCACAGGGGCTAATGAAAAACTGTTTTTT. The encoded protein is CASSRGVSTGANEKLFF.

The V and J genes are TRBV2 and TRBJ1-6; weak D call: TRBD1 (5 bases). CDR3 size: 13 residues. In germline, CDR1 is SNHLY, CDR2 FYNNEI. Between the trimmed V and J ends, which lost 3 bases and 8 bases, there was a span of 8 bases. The CDR3 here is CASSEQGYSPLHF. As DNA, the CDR3 is TGTGCCAGCAGTGAGCAGGGCTATTCACCCCTCCACTTT.

The J gene is TRBJ2-7, the V gene TRBV30; a possible D gene is TRBD1 (6 bases). The CDR3 runs 14 residues. V lost 4 bases and J 0 bases, leaving 13 bases between the germline ends. Germline CDR1 is GTSNPN and CDR2 is SVGIG (reference sequence). In DNA form, the CDR3 reads TGTGCCTGGAACCAGGAGGACAGCTCCTACGAGCAGTACTTC. Its translation is CAWNQEDSSYEQYF. The full variable domain, with the rest looked up from reference TRBV30 and TRBJ2-7, is SQTIHQWPATLVQPVGSPLSLECTVEGTSNPNLYWYRQAAGRGLQLLFYSVGIGQISSEVPQNLSASRPQDRQFILSSKKLLLSDSGFYLCAWNQEDSSYEQYFGPGTRLTVT.

The chain employs TRBV4-2 and TRBJ2-3; maybe TRBD1 (6 bases). Trimming stripped 4 bases from V and 6 bases from J, with 14 bases between. This CDR3 has 14 residues. CDR1 and CDR2 from the germline V gene are LGHNA and YNFKEQ. CDR3 region: CASSPGQGMDTQYF. The CDR3 DNA sequence: TGTGCCAGCAGCCCGGGGCAGGGGATGGATACGCAGTATTTT.